What follows are 32 T cell receptor beta chains derived from one specimen sequenced in a study of T cell responses to AZD1222 COVID-19 vaccine. Assay used: immunoSEQ multiplex PCR; TCRdb lists only in-frame clones, some missing. The sample carries tens of thousands of clones, approximately 89% recorded once. Sequences were derived from peripheral blood, sampled 28 days after the second AZD1222 dose. Receptor source: an adult who received the AZD1222 COVID-19 vaccine.

The chain is built from TRBV29-1 and TRBJ1-3; 9 nucleotides line up with TRBD1. The CDR3 runs to 14 residues. Germline CDR1 SQVTM, CDR2 ANQGSEA. V was clipped by 7 bases and J by 2 bases; unmatched bases: 6. The CDR3 sequence is CSAEGDRAGNTIYF. CDR3 nucleotides: TGCAGCGCCGAGGGGGACAGGGCTGGAAACACCATATATTTT. The entire variable domain, with the rest obtained from reference TRBV29-1 and TRBJ1-3, is as follows: SAVISQKPSRDICQRGTSLTIQCQVDSQVTMMFWYRQQPGQSLTLIATANQGSEATYESGFVIDKFPISRPNLTFSTLTVSNMSPEDSSIYLCSAEGDRAGNTIYFGEGSWLTVV.

This chain uses TRBV18 with TRBJ1-3; possible D gene TRBD1, 6 bases. The CDR3 covers 16 residues. Trimming took off 2 bases at V and 0 bases at J, with 11 bases between the two ends. Looked up from germline, CDR1 is KGHSH and CDR2 is LQKENI. This CDR3 is CASSPVTGDSGNTIYF. CDR3 nucleotides: TGTGCCAGCTCACCAGTGACAGGCGACTCTGGAAACACCATATATTTT.

This clone was picked up one time. The genes are TRBV7-2 and TRBJ1-2; the D gene is possibly TRBD1 (6 bases). V was pared by 8 bases and J by 2 bases, with 15 bases between. Germline V gene lookup returns CDR1 SGHTA and CDR2 FQGNSA. The CDR3 spans 14 residues. CDR3 nucleotides: TGTGCCAGCCGCACACGGACAGAAAACTATGGCTACACCTTC. Its protein product is CASRTRTENYGYTF. The complete variable domain, with remaining parts taken from reference TRBV7-2 and TRBJ1-2, reads GAGVSQSPSNKVTEKGKDVELRCDPISGHTALYWYRQSLGQGLEFLIYFQGNSAPDKSGLPSDRFSAERTGGSVSTLTIQRTQQEDSAVYLCASRTRTENYGYTFGSGTRLTVV.

In its sample, this clone was seen a few times. This chain connects TRBV4-3 to TRBJ2-7; 9 bases line up with TRBD1. The ends lost 4 bases at V and 6 bases at J; junction bases unmatched: 7. This CDR3 is built from 14 residues. The germline gives CDR1 LGHNA, CDR2 YSLEER. In DNA form, the CDR3 reads TGCGCCAGCAGCCTTGGGACAGGGTCGTCCGAGCAGTACTTC. Protein product: CASSLGTGSSEQYF.

The chain carries TRBV9 and TRBJ1-6; 8 bases agree with TRBD1. The CDR3 consists of 15 residues. Germline values: CDR1 SGDLS, CDR2 YYNGEE. J gave up 6 bases and V 4 bases, and 6 bases lay outside the gene matches. DNA of the CDR3: TGTGCCAGCAGCCCGGCAGGGGGCCCTAATTCACCCCTCCACTTT. Translated, it gives CASSPAGGPNSPLHF.

The chain combines TRBV5-1 with TRBJ2-3; D is unclear. This CDR3 is 15 amino acids long. Germline V gene data show CDR1 as SGHRS and CDR2 as YFSETQ. V lost 0 bases, J lost 0 bases, and 8 bases lay in between. In nucleotides, the CDR3 is TGCGCCAGCAGCTTGGCCGGGCTCAGCACAGATACGCAGTATTTT. Translated: CASSLAGLSTDTQYF.

This chain joins TRBV28 and TRBJ1-3; the D is unclear. The length of the CDR3 is 16 residues. V was clipped by 6 bases and J by 0 bases, with 15 bases between them. CDR1 MDHEN and CDR2 SYDVKM come from the germline V gene. The CDR3 DNA reads TGTGCCAGCAGGTTAGACGGGCTGCGCTCTGGAAACACCATATATTTT. Amino acid sequence: CASRLDGLRSGNTIYF. The full variable domain, with the rest looked up from reference TRBV28 and TRBJ1-3, is DVKVTQSSRYLVKRTGEKVFLECVQDMDHENMFWYRQDPGLGLRLIYFSYDVKMKEKGDIPEGYSVSREKKERFSLILESASTNQTSMYLCASRLDGLRSGNTIYFGEGSWLTVV.

This chain joins TRBV3-1 (or the pseudogene TRBV3-2) and TRBJ1-4; D uncertain. Trimming removed 1 base from V and 7 bases from J, with 13 bases in between. CDR1 is LGHDT and CDR2 is YNNKEL in the germline V gene (reference sequence). The CDR3 contains 15 residues. Written as DNA, the CDR3 is TGTGCCAGCAGCCAAGGGCCCATACGGGGTGAAAAACTGTTTTTT. This sequence encodes CASSQGPIRGEKLFF.

J is TRBJ2-7 and V is TRBV3-1 (or the pseudogene TRBV3-2); unclear D gene. V lost 4 bases to trimming and J lost 2 bases, with 12 bases between them. The CDR3 consists of 14 residues. In germline, CDR1 is LGHDT, CDR2 YNNKEL (reference sequence). The CDR3 DNA sequence: TGTGCCAGCAGCCGATTACCTCGGACCTACGAGCAGTACTTC. Encoded protein: CASSRLPRTYEQYF.

The chain uses TRBV19 and TRBJ2-1; TRBD1 agrees at 8 bases. The CDR3 totals 17 residues. The germline V gene encodes CDR1 LNHDA and CDR2 SQIVND (reference sequence). The V and J ends lost 0 bases and 2 bases, in that order; junction bases with no gene match: 6. CDR3 residues: CASSIDGSGGTYNEQFF. CDR3 in DNA: TGTGCCAGTAGTATAGATGGGTCAGGGGGCACCTACAATGAGCAGTTCTTC.

The genes are TRBV19 and TRBJ1-2; TRBD1 agrees at 10 bases. The germline CDR1 and CDR2 sequences are LNHDA and SQIVND (reference sequence). Trimming removed 3 bases from V and 2 bases from J; junction bases left unmatched: 3. CDR3 length: 15 amino acids. The CDR3, as DNA: TGTGCCAGTAGTATTGGACAGGGGGTAAACTATGGCTACACCTTC. It is translated as CASSIGQGVNYGYTF. The variable domain in full, completed from reference TRBV19 and TRBJ1-2, reads DGGITQSPKYLFRKEGQNVTLSCEQNLNHDAMYWYRQDPGQGLRLIYYSQIVNDFQKGDIAEGYSVSREKKESFPLTVTSAQKNPTAFYLCASSIGQGVNYGYTFGSGTRLTVV.

A single count supports this clone. The chain links TRBV6-1 to TRBJ1-2; D is undetermined. Germline V CDR1 and CDR2: MNHNS, SASEGT. The CDR3 spans 15 residues. V lost 1 base and J 0 bases, leaving 9 bases between the germline ends. This chain's CDR3 is CASSEGVLPNYGYTF. The CDR3 DNA is TGTGCCAGCAGTGAAGGCGTACTTCCTAACTATGGCTACACCTTC.

The chain combines TRBV19 with TRBJ1-2; TRBD1 matches 9 bases. V shed 3 bases, J shed 5 bases, and the junction held 7 bases outside the gene matches. This CDR3 contains 15 residues. The germline V gene encodes CDR1 LNHDA and CDR2 SQIVND (reference sequence). CDR3 amino acids: CASSIGGQGVYGYTF. The CDR3 nucleotides read TGTGCCAGTAGTATTGGGGGACAGGGCGTTTATGGCTACACCTTC.

The rearrangement uses TRBV6-5 and TRBJ2-7; the match to TRBD1 covers 10 bases. Trimming cost V 6 bases and J 2 bases; bases outside gene matches: 7. The CDR3 is 15 amino acids. Germline values: CDR1 MNHEY, CDR2 SVGAGI. Written as DNA, the CDR3 is TGTGCCAGCAGGTCCGGGACAGGGGCTGCCTACGAGCAGTACTTC. Translating it yields CASRSGTGAAYEQYF.

The chain couples TRBV6-5 to TRBJ1-1, with a possible D match to TRBD1 (6 bases). The CDR3 spans 14 residues. The germline V gene encodes CDR1 MNHEY and CDR2 SVGAGI. V was cut by 8 bases and J by 1 base, with 14 bases left in between. CDR3 sequence reads: CASRGGASNTEAFF. The DNA for the CDR3 is TGTGCCAGCCGGGGGGGGGCATCGAACACTGAAGCTTTCTTT.

The gene calls are TRBV15 and TRBJ1-5; no reliable D call. Germline lookup yields CDR1 LNHNV and CDR2 YYDKDF (reference sequence). CDR3 length: 13 amino acids. Trimming removed 0 bases from V and 6 bases from J, with 6 bases in between. CDR3 sequence reads: CATSRDTGQPQHF. The CDR3 DNA sequence: TGTGCCACCAGCAGAGATACGGGTCAGCCCCAGCATTTT. The whole variable domain, filled in from reference TRBV15 and TRBJ1-5, reads DAMVIQNPRYQVTQFGKPVTLSCSQTLNHNVMYWYQQKSSQAPKLLFHYYDKDFNNEADTPDNFQSRRPNTSFCFLDIRSPGLGDTAMYLCATSRDTGQPQHFGDGTRLSIL.

The chain has TRBV7-2 and TRBJ1-5; no clear D. The V and J ends lost 1 base and 0 bases respectively, with 7 bases between them. CDR1 and CDR2 (germline): SGHTA, FQGNSA. The CDR3 loop spans 15 amino acids. The CDR3 loop reads CASSLDNFSNQPQHF. CDR3 sequence (DNA): TGTGCCAGCAGCTTAGACAACTTTAGCAATCAGCCCCAGCATTTT.

The genes are TRBV4-3 and TRBJ1-2; 7 nucleotides match TRBD1. The J segment lost 4 bases and the V segment lost 0 bases, leaving 2 bases of the junction unmatched. The CDR3 has 14 residues. CDR1 is LGHNA, CDR2 YSLEER, per germline. CDR3 DNA sequence: TGCGCCAGCAGCCAAGATACAGGGGCCTATGGCTACACCTTC. This codes for CASSQDTGAYGYTF.

The genes are TRBV15 and TRBJ2-1; possibly TRBD1 for D (5 bases). The CDR3 is made up of 18 amino acids. Per germline, CDR1 LNHNV and CDR2 YYDKDF (reference sequence). V lost 3 bases, J lost 0 bases, and 18 bases lay in between. The CDR3 nucleotides are TGTGCCACCAGCAGTGCGGTGGTGGGGCGCAGCTCCTACAATGAGCAGTTCTTC. Amino acids: CATSSAVVGRSSYNEQFF.

This clone was picked up one time. This chain uses TRBV5-1 with TRBJ2-1; 12 bases match TRBD2. This CDR3 has 15 amino acids. Germline V lookup: CDR1 SGHRS, CDR2 YFSETQ. V dropped 5 bases and J dropped 8; count of bases not matched to a gene: 8. The CDR3, as DNA: TGCGCCAGCAGACTAGCGGGGGGCCGGGTGGATGAGCAGTTCTTC. Encoded protein: CASRLAGGRVDEQFF.

This clone was recorded a few times. V is TRBV18 and J is TRBJ1-5, with D possibly TRBD1 on 5 matching bases. This CDR3 has 14 amino acids. Germline V gene sequence: CDR1 KGHSH, CDR2 LQKENI. The V end lost 2 bases, the J end lost 6 bases, and 11 bases lay between the germline ends. The CDR3 coding sequence is TGTGCCAGCTCACCAGTGCAGGGTTTTCAGCCCCAGCATTTT. The encoded protein is CASSPVQGFQPQHF.

The rearrangement uses TRBV11-2 and TRBJ1-4; tentative D call: TRBD1 (6 bases). The germline gives CDR1 SGHAT, CDR2 FQNNGV. The CDR3 runs 15 residues. The V end was cut by 5 bases, the J end by 8 bases, with 18 bases between. In nucleotides, the CDR3 is TGTGCCAGCAGCGAACTCAGGGGTGTGGGAGAAAAACTGTTTTTT. This gives the protein CASSELRGVGEKLFF.

This sequence joins TRBV28 and TRBJ1-3; maybe TRBD1 (6 bases). This CDR3 has 16 amino acids. Per the germline V gene, CDR1 is MDHEN and CDR2 is SYDVKM. V was pared by 2 bases and J by 1 base, with 12 bases between. CDR3 residues: CASSLKRGMSGNTIYF. CDR3 DNA: TGTGCCAGCAGTTTAAAGAGGGGGATGTCTGGAAACACCATATATTTT.

The genes are TRBV7-3 and TRBJ2-3; the D gene could be TRBD1 or TRBD2 (6 bases each). Deletions cut 2 bases from V and 3 bases from J, with 18 bases between. The germline gives CDR1 SGHTA, CDR2 FQGTGA. The CDR3 is made up of 17 amino acids. CDR3 nucleotide sequence: TGTGCCAGCAGCTTATATACAGGGAGGAGGGGTACAGATACGCAGTATTTT. Translated: CASSLYTGRRGTDTQYF.

The rearrangement uses TRBV12-3 or TRBV12-4 and TRBJ1-4; D is unclear. CDR3 size: 11 residues. Trimming removed 5 bases at V and 10 bases at J, with 8 bases between. CDR3: CASSPLTKLFF. CDR3 coding DNA: TGTGCCAGCAGTCCCCTCACAAAACTGTTTTTT.

The chain joins TRBV29-1 to TRBJ1-5; no clear D. The V and J ends lost 4 bases and 0 bases respectively, with 7 bases between them. CDR3 length equals 13 residues. Germline V gene sequence: CDR1 SQVTM, CDR2 ANQGSEA. CDR3 DNA: TGCAGCGTTGGTGGGAATAGCAATCAGCCCCAGCATTTT. Encoded protein: CSVGGNSNQPQHF.

The gene calls are TRBV11-3 and TRBJ2-1; D ambiguous. Per the germline V gene, CDR1 is SGHNT and CDR2 is YENEEA. Trimming left V 4 bases short and J 6 bases short, with 4 bases between. CDR3 length: 11 amino acids. CDR3: CASSSRNEQFF. The CDR3 DNA sequence: TGTGCCAGCAGCTCACGCAATGAGCAGTTCTTC.

The V gene is TRBV2, the J gene TRBJ1-5; D is uncertain. Germline CDR1 SNHLY, CDR2 FYNNEI. The CDR3 loop spans 14 amino acids. The V gene lost 2 bases and the J gene lost 1 base, with 6 bases spanning the gap. Written as DNA, the CDR3 is TGTGCCAGCAGTGAATCGGTCAGCAATCAGCCCCAGCATTTT. Protein sequence: CASSESVSNQPQHF.

This sequence joins TRBV18 and TRBJ2-1; D is unresolved. CDR3 size: 13 residues. Trimming took 2 bases from V and 7 from J, leaving 9 bases between them. From germline, CDR1 is KGHSH and CDR2 LQKENI. In nucleotides, the CDR3 is TGTGCCAGCTCACCAAAAGGACGGAATGAGCAGTTCTTC. Its protein product is CASSPKGRNEQFF.

The V gene is TRBV6-5, the J gene TRBJ2-7, with D perhaps matching TRBD2 (6 bases). CDR1 is MNHEY and CDR2 is SVGAGI in the germline V gene. The CDR3 spans 14 residues. Deletions cut 4 bases from V and 0 bases from J, with 10 bases between. The CDR3 spells CASSFRDFSYEQYV. The CDR3, as DNA: TGTGCCAGCAGTTTCCGGGACTTCTCCTACGAGCAGTACGTC.

This chain links TRBV9 with TRBJ2-3; D tentatively fits TRBD1 or TRBD2 (6 bases each). CDR1 and CDR2 from the germline V gene are SGDLS and YYNGEE. CDR3 length equals 14 residues. The germline V and J ends were trimmed by 2 bases and 5 bases, with 12 bases remaining between them. The CDR3 sequence is CASSVSGGQDTQYF. In DNA form, the CDR3 reads TGTGCCAGCAGCGTCTCCGGGGGCCAAGATACGCAGTATTTT.

This chain links TRBV21-1 with TRBJ1-5. TRBV21-1 is an annotated pseudogene. This CDR3 is 16 amino acids long. CDR3 sequence (DNA): TGTGCCAGCAGCCGAGCCCGGGGGGTTAGCAATCAGCCCCAGCATTTT. Translation gives CASSRARGVSNQPQHF.